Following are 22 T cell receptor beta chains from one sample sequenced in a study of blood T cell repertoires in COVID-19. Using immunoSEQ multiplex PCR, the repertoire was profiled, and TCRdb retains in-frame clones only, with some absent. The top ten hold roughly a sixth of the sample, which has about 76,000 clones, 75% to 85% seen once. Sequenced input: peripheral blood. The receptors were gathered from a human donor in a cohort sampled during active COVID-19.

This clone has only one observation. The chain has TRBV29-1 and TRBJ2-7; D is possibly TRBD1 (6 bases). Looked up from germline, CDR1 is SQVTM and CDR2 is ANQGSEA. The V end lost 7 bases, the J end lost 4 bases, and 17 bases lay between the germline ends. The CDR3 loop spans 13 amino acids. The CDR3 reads CSGSYRVSYEQYF. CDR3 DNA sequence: TGCAGCGGCAGCTACAGGGTATCTTACGAGCAGTACTTC.

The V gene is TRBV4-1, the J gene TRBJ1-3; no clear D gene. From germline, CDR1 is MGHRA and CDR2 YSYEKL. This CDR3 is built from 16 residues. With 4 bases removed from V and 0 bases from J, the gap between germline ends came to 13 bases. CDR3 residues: CASSLISGLSGNTIYF. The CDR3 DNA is TGCGCCAGCAGCCTTATCAGTGGCCTCTCTGGAAACACCATATATTTT.

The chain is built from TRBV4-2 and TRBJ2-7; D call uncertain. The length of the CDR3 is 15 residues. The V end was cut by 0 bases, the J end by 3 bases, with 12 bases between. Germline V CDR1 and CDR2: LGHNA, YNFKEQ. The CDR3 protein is CASSQDSSPDYEQYF. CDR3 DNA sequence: TGTGCCAGCAGCCAAGATAGCTCGCCAGACTACGAGCAGTACTTC.

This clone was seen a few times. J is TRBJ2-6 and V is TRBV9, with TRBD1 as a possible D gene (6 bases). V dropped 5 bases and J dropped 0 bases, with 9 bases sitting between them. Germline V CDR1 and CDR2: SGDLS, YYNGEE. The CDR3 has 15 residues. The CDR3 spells CASSTGFSGANVLTF. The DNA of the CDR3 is TGTGCCAGCAGTACAGGGTTCTCTGGGGCCAACGTCCTGACTTTC.

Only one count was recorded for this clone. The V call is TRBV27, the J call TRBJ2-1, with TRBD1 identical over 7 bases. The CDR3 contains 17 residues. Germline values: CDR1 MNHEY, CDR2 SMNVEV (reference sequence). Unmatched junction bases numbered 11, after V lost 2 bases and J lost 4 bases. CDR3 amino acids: CASSLGSKQGTYNEQFF. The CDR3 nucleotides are TGTGCCAGCAGTTTAGGGTCTAAACAGGGGACGTACAATGAGCAGTTCTTC.

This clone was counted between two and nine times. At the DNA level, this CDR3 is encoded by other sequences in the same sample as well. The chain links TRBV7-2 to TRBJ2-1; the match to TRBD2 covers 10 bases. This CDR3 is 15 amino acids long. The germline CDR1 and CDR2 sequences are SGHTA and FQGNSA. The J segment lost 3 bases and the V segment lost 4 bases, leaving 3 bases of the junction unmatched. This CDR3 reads CASSSRTSGYNEQFF. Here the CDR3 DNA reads TGTGCCAGCAGCTCCAGGACTAGCGGCTACAATGAGCAGTTCTTC. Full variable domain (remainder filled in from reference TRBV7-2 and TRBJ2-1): GAGVSQSPSNKVTEKGKDVELRCDPISGHTALYWYRQSLGQGLEFLIYFQGNSAPDKSGLPSDRFSAERTGGSVSTLTIQRTQQEDSAVYLCASSSRTSGYNEQFFGPGTRLTVL.

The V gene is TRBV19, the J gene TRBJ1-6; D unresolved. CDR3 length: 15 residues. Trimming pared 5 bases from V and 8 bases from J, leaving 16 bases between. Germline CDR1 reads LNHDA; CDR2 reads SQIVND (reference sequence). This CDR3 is CASSADPGSYSPLHF. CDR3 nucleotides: TGTGCCAGTAGTGCCGACCCCGGGTCCTATTCACCCCTCCACTTT.

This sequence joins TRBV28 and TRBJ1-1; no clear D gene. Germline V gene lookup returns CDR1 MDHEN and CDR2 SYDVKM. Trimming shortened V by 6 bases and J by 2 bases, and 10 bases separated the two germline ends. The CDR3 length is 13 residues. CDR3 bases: TGTGCCAGCAGCCCAAGCAAAAACACTGAAGCTTTCTTT. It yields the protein CASSPSKNTEAFF.

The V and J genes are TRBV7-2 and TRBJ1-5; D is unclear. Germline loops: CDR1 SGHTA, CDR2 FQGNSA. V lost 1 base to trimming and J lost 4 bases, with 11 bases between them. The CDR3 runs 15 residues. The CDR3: CASSLDSVLNQPQHF. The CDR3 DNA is TGTGCCAGCAGCTTAGACAGTGTCCTAAATCAGCCCCAGCATTTT.

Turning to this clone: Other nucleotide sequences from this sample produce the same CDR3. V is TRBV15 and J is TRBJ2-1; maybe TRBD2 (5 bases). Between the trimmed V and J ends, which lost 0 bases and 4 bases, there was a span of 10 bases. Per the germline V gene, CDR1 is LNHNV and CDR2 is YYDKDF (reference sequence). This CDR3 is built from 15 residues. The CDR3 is CATSREAGGYNEQFF. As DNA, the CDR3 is TGTGCCACCAGCAGAGAGGCAGGAGGATACAATGAGCAGTTCTTC.

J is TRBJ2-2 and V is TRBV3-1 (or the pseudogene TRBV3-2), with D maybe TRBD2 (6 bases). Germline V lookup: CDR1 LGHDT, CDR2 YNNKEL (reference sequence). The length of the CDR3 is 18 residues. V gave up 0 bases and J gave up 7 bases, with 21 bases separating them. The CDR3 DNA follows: TGTGCCAGCAGCCAAGAAGGGCTAGCGACGGTTTTGGGCGGGGAGCTGTTTTTT. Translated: CASSQEGLATVLGGELFF.

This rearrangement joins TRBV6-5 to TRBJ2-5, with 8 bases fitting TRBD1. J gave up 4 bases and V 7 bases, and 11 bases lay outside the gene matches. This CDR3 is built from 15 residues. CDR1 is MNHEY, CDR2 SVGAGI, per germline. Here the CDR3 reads CASTTGGSLGETQYF. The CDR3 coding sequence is TGTGCCAGCACAACAGGGGGGAGTTTGGGAGAGACCCAGTACTTC.

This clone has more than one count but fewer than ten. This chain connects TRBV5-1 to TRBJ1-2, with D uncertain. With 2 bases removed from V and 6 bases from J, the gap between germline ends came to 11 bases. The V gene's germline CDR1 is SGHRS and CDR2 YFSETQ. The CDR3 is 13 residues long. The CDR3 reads CASSFAGSNGYTF. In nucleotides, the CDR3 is TGCGCCAGCAGCTTTGCAGGATCCAATGGCTACACCTTC. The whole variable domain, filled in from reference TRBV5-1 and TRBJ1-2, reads KAGVTQTPRYLIKTRGQQVTLSCSPISGHRSVSWYQQTPGQGLQFLFEYFSETQRNKGNFPGRFSGRQFSNSRSEMNVSTLELGDSALYLCASSFAGSNGYTFGSGTRLTVV.

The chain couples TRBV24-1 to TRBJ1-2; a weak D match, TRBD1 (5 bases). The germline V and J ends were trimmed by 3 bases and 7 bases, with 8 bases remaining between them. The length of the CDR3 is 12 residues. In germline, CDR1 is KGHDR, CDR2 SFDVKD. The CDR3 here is CATSDVGLGYTF. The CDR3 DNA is TGTGCCACCAGTGATGTGGGGCTTGGCTACACCTTC.

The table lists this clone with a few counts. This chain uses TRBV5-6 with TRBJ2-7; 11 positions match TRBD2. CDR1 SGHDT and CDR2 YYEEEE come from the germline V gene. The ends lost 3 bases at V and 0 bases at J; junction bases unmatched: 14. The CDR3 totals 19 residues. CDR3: CASSYPQGPTSGNSYEQYF. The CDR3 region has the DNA TGTGCCAGCAGCTACCCACAGGGGCCGACTAGCGGGAACTCCTACGAGCAGTACTTC.

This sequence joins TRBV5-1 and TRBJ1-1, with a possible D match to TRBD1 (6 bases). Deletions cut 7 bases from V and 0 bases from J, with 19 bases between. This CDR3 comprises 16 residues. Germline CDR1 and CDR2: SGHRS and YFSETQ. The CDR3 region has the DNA TGCGCCAGCTCAACCCAGGGGACACTAATGAACACTGAAGCTTTCTTT. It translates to CASSTQGTLMNTEAFF.

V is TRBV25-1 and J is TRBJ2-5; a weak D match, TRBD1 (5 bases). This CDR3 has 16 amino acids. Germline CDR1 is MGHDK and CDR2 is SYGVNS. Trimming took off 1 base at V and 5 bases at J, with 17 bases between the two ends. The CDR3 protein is CASSESRVQGRETQYF. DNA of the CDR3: TGTGCCAGCAGTGAATCCAGGGTTCAGGGTAGGGAGACCCAGTACTTC.

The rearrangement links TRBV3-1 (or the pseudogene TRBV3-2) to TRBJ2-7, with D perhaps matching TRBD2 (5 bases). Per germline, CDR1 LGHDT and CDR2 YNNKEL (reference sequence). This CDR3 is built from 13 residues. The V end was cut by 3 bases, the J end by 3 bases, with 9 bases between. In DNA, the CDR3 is TGTGCCAGCAGCCACGCCCGGGACTACGAGCAGTACTTC. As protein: CASSHARDYEQYF.

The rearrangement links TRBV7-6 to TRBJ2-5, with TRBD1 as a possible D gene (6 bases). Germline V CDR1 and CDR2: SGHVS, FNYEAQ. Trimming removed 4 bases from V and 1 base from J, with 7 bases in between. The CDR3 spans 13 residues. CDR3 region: CASSWTAQETQYF. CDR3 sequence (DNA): TGTGCCAGCAGCTGGACAGCCCAAGAGACCCAGTACTTC.

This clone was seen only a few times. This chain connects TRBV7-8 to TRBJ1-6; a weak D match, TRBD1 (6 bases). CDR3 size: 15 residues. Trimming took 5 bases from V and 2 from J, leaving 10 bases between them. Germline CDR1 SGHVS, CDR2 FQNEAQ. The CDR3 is CASSAQGAYNSPLHF. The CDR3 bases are TGTGCCAGCAGCGCACAGGGTGCCTATAATTCACCCCTCCACTTT.

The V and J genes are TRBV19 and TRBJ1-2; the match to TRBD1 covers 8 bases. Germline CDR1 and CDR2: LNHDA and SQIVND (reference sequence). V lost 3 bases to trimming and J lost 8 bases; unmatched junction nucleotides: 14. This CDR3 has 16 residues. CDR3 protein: CASSIWQGAPDEGYTF. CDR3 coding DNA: TGTGCCAGTAGTATCTGGCAGGGGGCGCCAGATGAGGGCTACACCTTC.

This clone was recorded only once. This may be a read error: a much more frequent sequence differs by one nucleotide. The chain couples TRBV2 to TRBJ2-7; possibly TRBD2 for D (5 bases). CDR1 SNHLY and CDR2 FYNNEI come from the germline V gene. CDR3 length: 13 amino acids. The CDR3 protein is CASRELVSYGQYF. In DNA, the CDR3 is TGTGCCAGCAGAGAACTAGTGTCCTACGGGCAGTACTTC.